This paragraph reports one T cell receptor beta chain. What it binds is unknown. V lost 8 bases and J lost 5, with 19 bases in between. Germline CDR1 reads MNHEY; CDR2 reads SMNVEV (reference sequence). The CDR3 has 14 amino acids. Data came from immunoSEQ multiplex PCR; TCRdb stores just in-frame clones and leaves some out. The sample comprises some 200,000 clones, 85% to 95% of which are singletons, and around 1% rests with the top ten. The data were taken from a study of T cell responses to AZD1222 COVID-19 vaccine. Points from the study as a whole: Seropositive at baseline were only a handful of AZD1222 recipients. Reportedly, close to half of spike-specific TCRs are directed against unmutated variant regions. Samples come after the peak T cell response, not at day 14.

Sequencing was performed on peripheral blood, taken 28 days after the second AZD1222 dose. The J gene is TRBJ2-7, the V gene TRBV27; D ambiguous. This receptor was obtained from an adult who received the AZD1222 COVID-19 vaccine. The CDR3 region is CASAPHPSPDEQYF. The CDR3 bases are TGTGCCAGCGCCCCTCACCCCTCCCCGGACGAGCAGTACTTC.